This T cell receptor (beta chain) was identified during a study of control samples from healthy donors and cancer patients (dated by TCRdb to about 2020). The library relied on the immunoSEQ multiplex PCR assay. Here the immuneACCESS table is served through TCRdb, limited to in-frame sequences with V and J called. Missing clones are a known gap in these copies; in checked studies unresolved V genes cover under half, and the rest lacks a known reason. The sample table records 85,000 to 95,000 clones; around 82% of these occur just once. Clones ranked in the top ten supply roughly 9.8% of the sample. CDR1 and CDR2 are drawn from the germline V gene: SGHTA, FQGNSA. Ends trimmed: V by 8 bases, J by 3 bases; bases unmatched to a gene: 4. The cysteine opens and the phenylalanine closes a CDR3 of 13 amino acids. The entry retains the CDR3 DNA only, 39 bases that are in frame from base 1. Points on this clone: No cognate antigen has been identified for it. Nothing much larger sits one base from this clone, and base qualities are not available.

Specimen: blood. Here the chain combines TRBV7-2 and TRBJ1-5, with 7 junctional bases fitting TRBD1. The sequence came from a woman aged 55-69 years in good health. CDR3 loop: CASGDRNNQPQHF. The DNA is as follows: TGTGCCAGCGGGGACAGAAACAATCAGCCCCAGCATTTT.